Below, 9 T cell receptor beta chains from the same sample are listed, as sequenced in a study of T-cell memory formation after mild COVID-19. MiXCR was run by TCRdb on the 5' RACE reads, yielding one entry per CDR3 protein. The repertoire holds approximately 500,000 distinct CDR3 sequences, 20% to 30% seen once, with around 13% in the top ten. Sequenced material: PBMCs or a T cell subset sorted from them (not recorded which). Receptors originate from an adult woman who had mild COVID-19 (a few samples of this study predate the infection). Cell type and time point are not known.

There are a few counts of this clonotype. The rearrangement uses TRBV20-1 and TRBJ2-6; 12 bases are shared with TRBD2. The junction had 2 bases not matched to a gene; V was cut back by 5 bases and J by 0 bases. Germline CDR1 and CDR2: DFQATT and SNEGSKA (reference sequence). The CDR3 sequence is 16 residues long. The CDR3 nucleotides are TGCAGTGCTCCGACTAGCGGGAGCTCTGGGGCCAACGTCCTGACTTTC. Encoded protein: CSAPTSGSSGANVLTF.

The chain links TRBV5-1 to TRBJ2-7; the D gene is possibly TRBD2 (6 bases). Trimming cost V 5 bases and J 3 bases, with 15 bases left between them. This CDR3 contains 14 residues. The germline V gene encodes CDR1 SGHRS and CDR2 YFSETQ. The CDR3 DNA reads as TGCGCCAGCAGTGTCGGGGGACCGCTCTACGAGCAGTACTTC. It translates to CASSVGGPLYEQYF.

This clonotype was picked up many times. The chain is built from TRBV7-2 and TRBJ2-5; the D is unclear. V was clipped by 3 bases and J by 7 bases, with 12 bases between them. The CDR3 length is 13 residues. Per the germline V gene, CDR1 is SGHTA and CDR2 is FQGNSA. The CDR3 DNA reads TGTGCCAGCAGCTTCCCCTACGCACCGACCCAGTACTTC. The encoded protein is CASSFPYAPTQYF.

The gene calls are TRBV24-1 and TRBJ1-2; 9 bases align to TRBD1. The germline V gene encodes CDR1 KGHDR and CDR2 SFDVKD. V shed 6 bases and J 7 bases; nucleotides not matched to a gene: 2. The CDR3 has 12 residues. The CDR3: CATSKGQGGYTF. CDR3 nucleotide sequence: TGTGCCACCAGTAAGGGACAGGGTGGCTACACCTTC.

V usage is TRBV9 and J usage is TRBJ2-7, with 12 bases lining up with TRBD2. This CDR3 comprises 14 residues. The germline V gene encodes CDR1 SGDLS and CDR2 YYNGEE. V lost 3 bases to trimming and J lost 5 bases; unmatched junction nucleotides: 3. The CDR3, as DNA: TGTGCCAGCAGCGCTAGCGGGAGGGCCAACGAGCAGTACTTC. It specifies CASSASGRANEQYF.

The chain links TRBV7-3 to TRBJ2-6; either TRBD1 or TRBD2 may supply D (5 bases each). V was shortened by 6 bases and J by 0 bases, with 15 bases between the two germline ends. Germline V CDR1 and CDR2: SGHTA, FQGTGA. CDR3 size: 17 residues. The CDR3 DNA follows: TGTGCCAGCAGTCGAGGTGGGGGTAGCTCTGGGGCCAACGTCCTGACTTTC. Protein: CASSRGGGSSGANVLTF. Combining the CDR3 with reference TRBV7-3 and TRBJ2-6 gives the whole variable domain GAGVSQTPSNKVTEKGKYVELRCDPISGHTALYWYRQSLGQGPEFLIYFQGTGAADDSGLPNDRFFAVRPEGSVSTLKIQRTERGDSAVYLCASSRGGGSSGANVLTFGAGSRLTVL.

This clonotype has only a few counts. This sequence joins TRBV24-1 and TRBJ2-1; D possibly corresponds to TRBD1 (6 bases). The ends were cut back, 2 bases at V and 7 bases at J, with 8 bases in the middle. Germline CDR1 and CDR2: KGHDR and SFDVKD. The CDR3 totals 13 residues. The CDR3 bases are TGTGCCACCAGTGATTCGGGGACAAATGAGCAGTTCTTC. This gives the protein CATSDSGTNEQFF.

The rearrangement joins TRBV10-3 to TRBJ2-7, with 10 bases lining up with TRBD2. The ends lost 5 bases at V and 5 bases at J; junction bases unmatched: 12. The CDR3 runs to 16 residues. Germline CDR1 and CDR2: ENHRY and SYGVKD. The CDR3 is CAISKTWASGSHEQYF. The DNA for the CDR3 is TGTGCCATCAGTAAAACCTGGGCTAGCGGGAGCCACGAGCAGTACTTC.

A few counts support this clonotype. The chain links TRBV5-1 to TRBJ2-5; D is unresolved. Trimming pared 4 bases from V and 1 base from J, leaving 11 bases between. Germline loops: CDR1 SGHRS, CDR2 YFSETQ. The CDR3 loop spans 14 amino acids. The CDR3 nucleotides are TGCGCCAGCAGCGGCGACTCGACCCAAGAGACCCAGTACTTC. Translation gives CASSGDSTQETQYF.